These 18 T cell receptor beta chains were all obtained from the same sample, sequenced in a study of OX40 agonist ivuxolimab in advanced cancers. Profiled with immunoSEQ multiplex PCR; TCRdb holds only in-frame clones, not every one. In the table there are tens of thousands of clones, roughly 80% of which are singletons. The sample here was CD4+ or CD8+ T cells sorted from blood, taken in a trial of the OX40 agonist ivuxolimab. The receptors stem from an adult with an advanced solid tumor such as melanoma, head and neck, liver or kidney cancer.

The chain recombines TRBV18 with TRBJ2-3, with D perhaps given as TRBD1 or TRBD2 (6 bases each). V was clipped by 6 bases and J by 3 bases, with 16 bases between them. The CDR3 spans 15 residues. Germline V lookup: CDR1 KGHSH, CDR2 LQKENI. This CDR3 reads CASSQGTLGTDTQYF. The CDR3 DNA reads as TGTGCCAGCTCCCAGGGGACTCTGGGGACAGATACGCAGTATTTT.

Only one count was recorded for this clone. The chain recombines TRBV29-1 with TRBJ1-1, with D unresolved. V lost 7 bases and J lost 1, with 7 bases in between. Germline values: CDR1 SQVTM, CDR2 ANQGSEA. The CDR3 loop spans 11 amino acids. CDR3 bases: TGCAGCGCTACCGAGAACACTGAAGCTTTCTTT. It translates to CSATENTEAFF.

The count of this clone is one. The V and J genes are TRBV14 and TRBJ1-1; TRBD1 might be the D (6 bases). This CDR3 has 13 residues. Deletions cut 4 bases from V and 4 bases from J, with 10 bases between. From germline, CDR1 is SGHDN and CDR2 FVKESK. The DNA of the CDR3 is TGTGCCAGCAGCCTAGTCAGGGGCACTGAAGCTTTCTTT. Amino acid sequence: CASSLVRGTEAFF.

The chain couples TRBV5-1 to TRBJ1-2; D gene unclear. Trimming took off 4 bases at V and 2 bases at J, with 9 bases between the two ends. Germline CDR1 and CDR2: SGHRS and YFSETQ. The CDR3 has 13 residues. CDR3 amino acids: CASSPNANYGYTF. The CDR3 DNA reads as TGCGCCAGCAGCCCTAACGCCAACTATGGCTACACCTTC. Full variable domain (remainder filled in from reference TRBV5-1 and TRBJ1-2): KAGVTQTPRYLIKTRGQQVTLSCSPISGHRSVSWYQQTPGQGLQFLFEYFSETQRNKGNFPGRFSGRQFSNSRSEMNVSTLELGDSALYLCASSPNANYGYTFGSGTRLTVV.

This sequence joins TRBV19 and TRBJ1-6; 8 positions agree with TRBD1. The CDR3 is 15 amino acids. V was pared by 5 bases and J by 8 bases, with 8 bases of the junction left unmatched. Germline V gives CDR1 LNHDA, CDR2 SQIVND (reference sequence). CDR3 in DNA: TGTGCCAGTAGTTCGCGGGACAGGTCAGATTCACCCCTCCACTTT. Protein: CASSSRDRSDSPLHF.

V gene TRBV5-1 combines with J gene TRBJ2-7; possibly TRBD1 or TRBD2 for D (5 bases each). The CDR3 has 15 residues. The V and J ends lost 3 bases and 4 bases respectively, with 17 bases between them. Germline CDR1 SGHRS, CDR2 YFSETQ. CDR3 DNA: TGCGCCAGCAGCTACGGGAAGAGGGGAGCATACGAGCAGTACTTC. It specifies CASSYGKRGAYEQYF.

The chain combines TRBV15 with TRBJ1-1, with TRBD1 matching over 7 bases. Germline CDR1 reads LNHNV; CDR2 reads YYDKDF (reference sequence). CDR3 length equals 13 residues. With 1 base clipped from V and 6 bases from J, the junction kept 2 bases outside the gene matches. CDR3 loop: CATSRVQGAEAFF. CDR3 DNA: TGTGCCACCAGCAGAGTTCAGGGGGCTGAAGCTTTCTTT.

The chain couples TRBV6-5 to TRBJ1-1; no clear D gene. CDR3 length: 11 amino acids. Germline CDR1 MNHEY, CDR2 SVGAGI. Trimming stripped 3 bases from V and 7 bases from J, with 6 bases between. Written as DNA, the CDR3 is TGTGCCAGCAGTTATGTGCATGAAGCTTTCTTT. It yields the protein CASSYVHEAFF.

Only one count was recorded for this clone. This chain uses TRBV29-1 with TRBJ2-5, with D unclear. Germline V CDR1 and CDR2: SQVTM, ANQGSEA. The CDR3 spans 13 residues. V was trimmed by 4 bases and J by 4 bases, leaving 13 bases between them. CDR3 coding DNA: TGCAGCGTTGGATTGGCGACCCGAGAGACCCAGTACTTC. Residues: CSVGLATRETQYF. Together with reference TRBV29-1 and TRBJ2-5, the CDR3 gives the full variable domain: SAVISQKPSRDICQRGTSLTIQCQVDSQVTMMFWYRQQPGQSLTLIATANQGSEATYESGFVIDKFPISRPNLTFSTLTVSNMSPEDSSIYLCSVGLATRETQYFGPGTRLLVL.

This sequence joins TRBV29-1 and TRBJ2-1; the match to TRBD1 covers 8 bases. Per germline, CDR1 SQVTM and CDR2 ANQGSEA. The length of the CDR3 is 13 residues. The V and J ends lost 5 bases and 4 bases, in that order; junction bases with no gene match: 4. CDR3 sequence reads: CSVWTGNYNEQFF. CDR3 bases: TGCAGCGTTTGGACAGGGAATTACAATGAGCAGTTCTTC.

This chain joins TRBV29-1 and TRBJ1-1; tentatively, D is TRBD1 (5 bases). This CDR3 region has 14 residues. Germline CDR1 is SQVTM and CDR2 is ANQGSEA. V lost 1 base and J lost 10, with 19 bases in between. The CDR3 sequence: CSVEADRLVGGAFF. The CDR3 coding sequence is TGCAGCGTTGAAGCGGACCGTCTGGTGGGGGGAGCTTTCTTT.

The CDR3, as DNA: TGTGCCATCAGTGATGGCGACGGCTATGGCTACACCTTC. It encodes CAISDGDGYGYTF. The chain uses TRBV10-3 and TRBJ1-2; D gene uncertain. The CDR3 contains 13 residues. Germline CDR1 reads ENHRY; CDR2 reads SYGVKD. V was cut by 3 bases and J by 4 bases, with 9 bases left in between.

The CDR3 here is CASSLRDRPPIEQYF. The CDR3 DNA follows: TGCGCCAGCAGCCTCCGGGACAGGCCACCCATCGAGCAGTACTTC. The chain is built from TRBV5-1 and TRBJ2-7, with TRBD1 identical over 8 bases. CDR1 SGHRS and CDR2 YFSETQ come from the germline V gene. J lost 6 bases, V lost 4 bases, and 12 bases had no gene match. The CDR3 is 15 residues long.

CDR3 sequence reads: CASSDKARGGGYNEQFF. The CDR3 DNA reads as TGTGCCAGCAGTGACAAGGCCCGCGGGGGGGGCTACAATGAGCAGTTCTTC. The rearrangement uses TRBV6-4 and TRBJ2-1; the match to TRBD2 covers 9 bases. CDR1 and CDR2 (germline): MRHNA, SNTAGT. CDR3 length: 17 residues. The ends lost 2 bases at V and 3 bases at J; junction bases unmatched: 8.

V usage is TRBV4-1 and J usage is TRBJ1-2, with TRBD1 as a possible D gene (6 bases). This CDR3 has 15 residues. Germline V gives CDR1 MGHRA, CDR2 YSYEKL. V lost 2 bases, J lost 5 bases, and 15 bases lay in between. The CDR3 sequence is CASSQTGQIGYGYTF. The DNA for the CDR3 is TGCGCCAGCAGCCAAACTGGACAGATTGGGTATGGCTACACCTTC.

This chain connects TRBV7-8 to TRBJ1-2; 7 bases align to TRBD1. The CDR3 length is 13 residues. The V gene end was trimmed by 10 bases and the J gene end by 1 base; junction bases not matched to a gene: 6. Looked up from germline, CDR1 is SGHVS and CDR2 is FQNEAQ. The CDR3 DNA sequence: TGTGCCACACGGACAGGCGGTAACTATGGCTACACCTTC. Encoded protein: CATRTGGNYGYTF.

The chain is built from TRBV27 and TRBJ2-1; D is perhaps TRBD2 (6 bases). Germline CDR1 is MNHEY and CDR2 is SMNVEV (reference sequence). Trimming took 3 bases from V and 3 from J, leaving 9 bases between them. This CDR3 region has 14 residues. The CDR3 loop is CASSFGGGYNEQFF. CDR3 nucleotide sequence: TGTGCCAGCAGTTTTGGGGGAGGCTACAATGAGCAGTTCTTC.

This clone was seen a single time. The rearrangement joins TRBV7-2 to TRBJ2-3, with 8 bases fitting TRBD1. This CDR3 region has 13 residues. Germline CDR1 is SGHTA and CDR2 is FQGNSA. Trimming took 2 bases from V and 11 from J; bases not matched to a gene: 6. This CDR3 reads CASSLNGQGWQYF. The CDR3 region has the DNA TGTGCCAGCAGCTTAAACGGACAGGGTTGGCAGTATTTT.